These T cell receptor beta chains were read from a single sample in a study of blood T cell repertoires in COVID-19. Measured with immunoSEQ multiplex PCR; TCRdb has only the in-frame clones, and not every one. The table includes more than 85,000 clones, 91% detected once. The sample was peripheral blood. The receptor set was obtained from a man younger than 30 with acute or convalescent COVID-19. Each CDR3 is given with its conserved first and last residue. Size values are once, few and many counts, or a class for expanded clones, and some rows have none.

abundance: .
v_gene: TRBV18
CDR3aa: CASPPLPTGDLPQHF

abundance: .
v_gene: TRBV9
CDR3aa: CASSSTPNSGNTIYF

abundance: .
v_gene: TRBV5-1
CDR3aa: CASSPDIAEAFF

abundance: .
v_gene: TRBV12-2
CDR3aa: CASRLVERGGTYEQYF

abundance: .
v_gene: TRBV6-5
CDR3aa: CASSYSGLGTGNEQFF

abundance: .
v_gene: TRBV3-1/TRBV3-2
CDR3aa: CASSPQGAYQPQHF

abundance: .
v_gene: TRBV10-3
CDR3aa: CAISVEGGRLTGELFF

abundance: .
v_gene: TRBV3-1/TRBV3-2
CDR3aa: CASSLPPVAGVANTGELFF

abundance: .
v_gene: TRBV2
CDR3aa: CASGHNYGYTF

abundance: .
v_gene: TRBV7-9
CDR3aa: CASGRLAKGGGPNTGELFF

abundance: .
v_gene: TRBV30
CDR3aa: CAWSVDGGAREKLFF

abundance: .
v_gene: TRBV11-2
CDR3aa: CASSSPDRGNYGYTF

abundance: .
v_gene: TRBV6-5
CDR3aa: CASRKLAGDMNEQFF

abundance: .
v_gene: TRBV12-3/TRBV12-4
CDR3aa: CASSKLADTQYF

abundance: once
v_gene: TRBV7-2
CDR3aa: CASSTMLGTGIGYTF

abundance: .
v_gene: TRBV19
CDR3aa: CASSMGTGDNSPLHF

abundance: .
v_gene: TRBV6-5
CDR3aa: CASTQDSSAYGYTF

abundance: .
v_gene: TRBV6-4
CDR3aa: CASSDSDNSPLHF

abundance: .
v_gene: TRBV5-1
CDR3aa: CASSLIGISYNSPLHF

abundance: .
v_gene: TRBV7-9
CDR3aa: CASSLGRDVSSHDGYTF

abundance: .
v_gene: TRBV25-1
CDR3aa: CASSDPGRGDYGYTF

abundance: .
v_gene: TRBV27
CDR3aa: CASSIDRAPSNSPLHF

abundance: .
v_gene: TRBV18
CDR3aa: CASSPARLAGETQYF

abundance: .
v_gene: TRBV2
CDR3aa: CASNPATGVRSETQYF

abundance: .
v_gene: TRBV7-9
CDR3aa: CASSFTPLAGEAPDTQYF

abundance: .
v_gene: TRBV7-9
CDR3aa: CASSLAAGTYSYNEQFF

abundance: .
v_gene: TRBV5-1
CDR3aa: CASSLGLAGSYNEQFF

abundance: .
v_gene: TRBV11-2
CDR3aa: CASSRPMGQYNSPLHF

abundance: .
v_gene: TRBV27
CDR3aa: CASSSSGGYGYTF

abundance: .
v_gene: TRBV5-1
CDR3aa: CASSIQVPSYEQYF

abundance: .
v_gene: TRBV5-1
CDR3aa: CASSFGTSGNTGELFF

abundance: .
v_gene: TRBV10-2
CDR3aa: CATRTSGGAHVRNEQFF

abundance: few
v_gene: TRBV4-1
CDR3aa: CASSQVQDTEAFF

abundance: .
v_gene: TRBV11-2
CDR3aa: CASSPLGLTDTQYF

abundance: once
v_gene: TRBV5-1
CDR3aa: CASSLSGQGSGNTIYF

abundance: .
v_gene: TRBV7-9
CDR3aa: CASSLEGSAHQPQHF

abundance: once
v_gene: TRBV20-1
CDR3aa: CSASLAGGQVNEQFF

abundance: .
v_gene: TRBV29-1
CDR3aa: CSVFGGDGAACF

abundance: .
v_gene: TRBV25-1
CDR3aa: CASSDTGGANVLTF

abundance: .
v_gene: TRBV21-1
CDR3aa: CASSKKELAGAPLDEQFF

abundance: .
v_gene: TRBV7-9
CDR3aa: CASSFLGPGFINEKLFF

abundance: .
v_gene: TRBV7-9
CDR3aa: CASSAQGAFNYGYTF

abundance: .
v_gene: TRBV12-5
CDR3aa: CASGSGAGGYTF

abundance: .
v_gene: TRBV11-3
CDR3aa: CASSPQGASTDTQYF

abundance: .
v_gene: TRBV19
CDR3aa: CASSIPPLPGQTVYEQYF

abundance: .
v_gene: TRBV10-3
CDR3aa: CAISETLAGAQETQYF

abundance: .
v_gene: TRBV7-8
CDR3aa: CASSLRLAGVWERAGELFF

abundance: .
v_gene: TRBV19
CDR3aa: CASSSLGGSFMNTEAFF

abundance: .
v_gene: TRBV18
CDR3aa: CASSRDRANTEAFF